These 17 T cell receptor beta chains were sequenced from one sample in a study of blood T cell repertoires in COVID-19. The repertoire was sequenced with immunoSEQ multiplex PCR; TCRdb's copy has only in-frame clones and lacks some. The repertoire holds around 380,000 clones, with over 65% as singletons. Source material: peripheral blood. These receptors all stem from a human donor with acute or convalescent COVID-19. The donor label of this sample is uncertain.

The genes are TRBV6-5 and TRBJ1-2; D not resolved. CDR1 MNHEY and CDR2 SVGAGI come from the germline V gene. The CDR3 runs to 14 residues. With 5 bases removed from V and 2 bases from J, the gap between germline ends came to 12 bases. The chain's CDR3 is CASSPYLDNYGYTF. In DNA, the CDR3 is TGTGCCAGCAGTCCTTACCTAGACAACTATGGCTACACCTTC.

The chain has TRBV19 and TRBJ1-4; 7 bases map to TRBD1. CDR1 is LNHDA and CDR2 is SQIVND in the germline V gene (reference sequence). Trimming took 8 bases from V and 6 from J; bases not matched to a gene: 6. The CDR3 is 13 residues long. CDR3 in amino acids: CASHGQAYEKLFF. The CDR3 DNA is TGTGCCAGTCACGGACAGGCGTATGAAAAACTGTTTTTT.

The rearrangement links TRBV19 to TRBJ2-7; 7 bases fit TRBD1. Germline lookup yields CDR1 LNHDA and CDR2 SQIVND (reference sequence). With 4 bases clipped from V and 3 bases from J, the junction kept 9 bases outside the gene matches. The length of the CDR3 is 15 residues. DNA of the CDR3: TGTGCCAGTAGTAGGACCGCGACAGGGAACTACGAGCAGTACTTC. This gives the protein CASSRTATGNYEQYF.

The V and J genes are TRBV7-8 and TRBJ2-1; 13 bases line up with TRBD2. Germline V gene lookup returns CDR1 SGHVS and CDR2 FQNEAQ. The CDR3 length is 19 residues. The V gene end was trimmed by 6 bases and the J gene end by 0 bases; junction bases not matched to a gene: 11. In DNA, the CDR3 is TGTGCCAGCAGGGGTCGGGGGACTAGCGGGATTAGCTCCTACAATGAGCAGTTCTTC. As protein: CASRGRGTSGISSYNEQFF.

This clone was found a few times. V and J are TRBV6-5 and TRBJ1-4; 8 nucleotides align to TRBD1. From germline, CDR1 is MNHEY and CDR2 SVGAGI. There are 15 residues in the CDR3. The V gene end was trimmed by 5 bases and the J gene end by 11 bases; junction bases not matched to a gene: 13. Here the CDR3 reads CASSLLKDRVLKLFF. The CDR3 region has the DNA TGTGCCAGCAGTCTTCTAAAGGACAGGGTCTTGAAACTGTTTTTT.

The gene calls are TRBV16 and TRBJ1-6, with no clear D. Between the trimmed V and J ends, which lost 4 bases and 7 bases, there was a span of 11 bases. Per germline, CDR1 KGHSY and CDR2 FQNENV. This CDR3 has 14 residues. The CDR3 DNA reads TGTGCCAGCAGCCTGATCCCAGAAAATTCACCCCTCCACTTT. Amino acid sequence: CASSLIPENSPLHF.

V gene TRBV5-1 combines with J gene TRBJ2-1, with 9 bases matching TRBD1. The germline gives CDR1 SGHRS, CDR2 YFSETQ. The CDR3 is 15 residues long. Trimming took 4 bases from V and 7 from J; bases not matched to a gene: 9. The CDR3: CASSPAGTGINEQFF. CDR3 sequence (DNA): TGCGCCAGCAGCCCGGCTGGGACAGGGATTAATGAGCAGTTCTTC.

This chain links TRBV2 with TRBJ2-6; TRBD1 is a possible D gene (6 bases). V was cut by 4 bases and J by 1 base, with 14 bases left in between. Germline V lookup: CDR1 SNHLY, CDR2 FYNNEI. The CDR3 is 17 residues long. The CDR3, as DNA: TGTGCCAGCAGTGGACCGGGACACCTTTCTGGGGCCAACGTCCTGACTTTC. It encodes CASSGPGHLSGANVLTF.

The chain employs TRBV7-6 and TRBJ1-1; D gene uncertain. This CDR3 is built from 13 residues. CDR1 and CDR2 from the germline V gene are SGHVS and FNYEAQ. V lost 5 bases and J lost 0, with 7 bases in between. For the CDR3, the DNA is TGTGCCAGCAGCCCAAACATGAACACTGAAGCTTTCTTT. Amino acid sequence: CASSPNMNTEAFF.

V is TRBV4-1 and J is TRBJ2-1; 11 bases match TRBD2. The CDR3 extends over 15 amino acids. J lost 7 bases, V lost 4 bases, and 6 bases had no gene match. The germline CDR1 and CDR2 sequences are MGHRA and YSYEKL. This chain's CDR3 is CASSLAGGKVNEQFF. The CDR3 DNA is TGCGCCAGCAGCCTAGCGGGAGGGAAGGTAAATGAGCAGTTCTTC.

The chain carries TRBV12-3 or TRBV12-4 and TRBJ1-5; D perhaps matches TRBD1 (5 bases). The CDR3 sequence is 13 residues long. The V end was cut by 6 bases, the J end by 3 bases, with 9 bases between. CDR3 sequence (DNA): TGTGCCAGCAGGGGCGGGACCAATCAGCCCCAGCATTTT. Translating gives CASRGGTNQPQHF.

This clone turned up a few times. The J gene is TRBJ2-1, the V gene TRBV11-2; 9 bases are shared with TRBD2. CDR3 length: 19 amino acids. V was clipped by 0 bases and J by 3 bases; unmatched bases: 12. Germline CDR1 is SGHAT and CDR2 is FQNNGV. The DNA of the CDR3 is TGTGCCAGCAGCTTAGATCGGAGGCGTAGCGGGGGATTCTACAATGAGCAGTTCTTC. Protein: CASSLDRRRSGGFYNEQFF.

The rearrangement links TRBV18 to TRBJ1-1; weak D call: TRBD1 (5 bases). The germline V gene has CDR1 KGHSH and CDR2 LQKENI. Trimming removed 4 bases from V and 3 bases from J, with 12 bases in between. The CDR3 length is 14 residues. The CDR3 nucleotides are TGTGCCAGCTCACTCACTCAGGGCGACACTGAAGCTTTCTTT. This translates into CASSLTQGDTEAFF.

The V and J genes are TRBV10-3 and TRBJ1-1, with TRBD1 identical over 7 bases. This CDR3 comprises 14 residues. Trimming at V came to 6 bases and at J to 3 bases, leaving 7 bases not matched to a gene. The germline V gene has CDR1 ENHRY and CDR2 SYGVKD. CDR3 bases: TGTGCCATCAGACCAGGGGGGCTGGACACTGAAGCTTTCTTT. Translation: CAIRPGGLDTEAFF.

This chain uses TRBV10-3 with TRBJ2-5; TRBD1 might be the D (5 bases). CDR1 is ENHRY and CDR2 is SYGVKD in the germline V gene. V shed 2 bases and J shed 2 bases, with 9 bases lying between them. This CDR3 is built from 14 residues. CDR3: CAISEEQVQETQYF. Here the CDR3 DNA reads TGTGCCATCAGTGAGGAACAGGTTCAAGAGACCCAGTACTTC.

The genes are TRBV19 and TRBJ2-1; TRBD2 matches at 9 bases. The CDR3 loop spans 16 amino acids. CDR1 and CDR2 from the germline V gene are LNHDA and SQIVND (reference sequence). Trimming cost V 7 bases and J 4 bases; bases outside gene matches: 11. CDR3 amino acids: CASMDRASGTYNEQFF. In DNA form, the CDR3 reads TGTGCCAGTATGGACCGGGCTAGCGGGACATACAATGAGCAGTTCTTC.

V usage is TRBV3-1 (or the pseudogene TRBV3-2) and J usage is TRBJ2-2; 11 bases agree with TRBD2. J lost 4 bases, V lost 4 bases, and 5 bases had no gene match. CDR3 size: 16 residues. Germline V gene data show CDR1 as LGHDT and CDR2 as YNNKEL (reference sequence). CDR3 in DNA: TGTGCCAGCAGCCGCGGTAGCGGGAGGGCCACCGGGGAGCTGTTTTTT. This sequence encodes CASSRGSGRATGELFF.